This T cell receptor (beta chain) was profiled in a study of blood T cell repertoires in COVID-19. Study as a whole: Samples came from the United States, Italy and Spain, spanning acute and convalescent COVID-19.

As originally analysed: Estimation of nucleated cell counts relied on the amplification of reference gene primers. The table came from immunoSEQ multiplex PCR; TCRdb's copy has only in-frame clones and leaves some out. That table furnishes V, J and clone size, whereas the DNA furnished D and trimming. The sample lists around 250,000 clones; 70% to 90% were seen once. The CDR3 loop spans 12 amino acids. V was trimmed by 3 bases and J by 1 base, leaving 4 bases between them. Germline lookup yields CDR1 KGHSH and CDR2 LQKENI. Cohort placement rested on clinical history that participants reported themselves. Each recovered donor of Cohort 3 presented with two negative PCRs, clearance, or symptom resolution.

The sample comprised PBMCs or T cells enriched from blood (not recorded which). The chain couples TRBV18 to TRBJ2-7; D is unclear. This receptor was taken from a woman in her forties or fifties who had recovered from COVID-19. CDR3 nucleotide sequence: TGTGCCAGCTCACCCATGTCCTACGAGCAGTACTTC. Residues: CASSPMSYEQYF.